The TCR beta chain described here comes from a study of PD-1 blockade in classical Hodgkin lymphoma. Findings and limits, study-wide: Newly diagnosed patients reportedly had lower baseline TCR diversity than healthy donors. A significant rise in TCR diversity by C4D1 was seen for CD4+ but not CD8+ cells. Newly diagnosed patients and complete responders had comparable diversity at baseline.

The trim removed 1 base at V and 3 bases at J, leaving 8 bases unmatched. The CDR3 consists of 16 residues. CDR1 and CDR2 (germline): SGHVS, FQNEAQ. This clone has only one observation. What it binds is not known. All trial patients relapsed after autologous stem cell transplantation. Generated by immunoSEQ multiplex PCR, the TCRdb table keeps only in-frame clones and is missing some. The sample carries approximately 21,000 clones, approximately 69% recorded once. Material: peripheral blood mononuclear cells (PBMCs), obtained at baseline. The chain links TRBV7-8 to TRBJ2-7; 8 nucleotides align to TRBD1. The receptor's source is a human donor with classical Hodgkin lymphoma. This chain's CDR3 is CASSLVSGQGDYEQYF. The CDR3 DNA follows: TGTGCCAGCAGCTTAGTATCCGGACAGGGCGACTACGAGCAGTACTTC.